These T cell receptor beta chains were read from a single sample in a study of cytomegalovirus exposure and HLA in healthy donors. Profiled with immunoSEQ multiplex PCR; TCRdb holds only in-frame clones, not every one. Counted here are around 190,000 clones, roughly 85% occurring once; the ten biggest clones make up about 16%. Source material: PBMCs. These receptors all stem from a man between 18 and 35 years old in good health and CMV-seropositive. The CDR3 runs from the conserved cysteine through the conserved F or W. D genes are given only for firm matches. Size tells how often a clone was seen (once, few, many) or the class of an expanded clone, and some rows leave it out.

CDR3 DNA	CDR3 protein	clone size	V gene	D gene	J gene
TGTGCCAGCAGTTTACGGACAGGGGGTGAAGCTTTCTTT	CASSLRTGGEAFF	NA	TRBV27	TRBD1	TRBJ1-1
TGTGCCAGTAGTATAGGGGGACTAGCGGGACATGAGCAGTTCTTC	CASSIGGLAGHEQFF	NA	TRBV19	TRBD2	TRBJ2-1
TGTGCCAGCAGTTACGAAACAGGGGGGGGCAATCAGCCCCAGCATTTT	CASSYETGGGNQPQHF	NA	TRBV6-6	TRBD1	TRBJ1-5
TGTGCCAGTAGTACCCCTAGCGGGACGAAAACGCAGTATTTT	CASSTPSGTKTQYF	NA	TRBV19	TRBD2	TRBJ2-3
TGTGCCAGCAGTTTAGGTTCCTCCCAGGGTCAGCCCCAGCATTTT	CASSLGSSQGQPQHF	NA	TRBV28	NA	TRBJ1-5
TGTGCCAGCAGCTTAAGTCGCGACAATGAGCAGTTCTTC	CASSLSRDNEQFF	NA	TRBV7-3	NA	TRBJ2-1
TGTGCCAGCAGTCCCGGGGTCCTTGACACCGGGGAGCTGTTTTTT	CASSPGVLDTGELFF	NA	TRBV27	NA	TRBJ2-2
TGTGCCAGCTCAATCGACTTAACCGGGGAGCTGTTTTTT	CASSIDLTGELFF	once	TRBV13	NA	TRBJ2-2
TGTGCCAGCACCATCAATGGGCCATACGCTGAAGCTTTCTTT	CASTINGPYAEAFF	NA	TRBV28	NA	TRBJ1-1
TGTGCCAGCAGCCCCTCGGGCGGAGGGCTACAATATGGCTACACCTTC	CASSPSGGGLQYGYTF	once	TRBV28	NA	TRBJ1-2
TGTGCCAGCAGGCCCAGTGGCGGGTTTGGCACTGAAGCTTTCTTT	CASRPSGGFGTEAFF	NA	TRBV27	NA	TRBJ1-1
TGCGCCAGCAGCCAAGGGGACTCCAGCTCTGGAAACACCATATATTTT	CASSQGDSSSGNTIYF	once	TRBV4-1	NA	TRBJ1-3
TGCGCCAGCAGCCCCCAGGTCCAAGAGACCCAGTACTTC	CASSPQVQETQYF	NA	TRBV5-1	NA	TRBJ2-5
TGTGCCAGCAGCCCCCACCCGGGCTACGAGCAGTACTTC	CASSPHPGYEQYF	few	TRBV7-3	NA	TRBJ2-7
TGTGCCAGCAGTTTGATGCGGAGCGAGGGGGCCCACGAGCAGTACTTC	CASSLMRSEGAHEQYF	NA	TRBV28	TRBD1	TRBJ2-7
TGCGCCAGCAGCCTGGGGTACAGGGGGCCGGAGACCCAGTACTTC	CASSLGYRGPETQYF	NA	TRBV5-1	TRBD1	TRBJ2-5
TGTGCCAGCAGCTTAGGCGGGAGGCAAGAGACCCAGTACTTC	CASSLGGRQETQYF	NA	TRBV11-3	TRBD2	TRBJ2-5
TGTGCCAGCAGCTGGACTACAGGGGAACAAGAGACCCAGTACTTC	CASSWTTGEQETQYF	NA	TRBV7-2	NA	TRBJ2-5
TGTGCCAGCTCACCGGTGGACAGCGACTATGGCTACACCTTC	CASSPVDSDYGYTF	NA	TRBV18	NA	TRBJ1-2
TGCGCCAGCAGGATGACGACAGGGGGCCTCACTGAAGCTTTCTTT	CASRMTTGGLTEAFF	NA	TRBV10-2	TRBD1	TRBJ1-1
TGTGCCAGCAGTGTAGAACTAGCTAGCACAGATACGCAGTATTTT	CASSVELASTDTQYF	NA	TRBV2	NA	TRBJ2-3
TGTGCCAGCAGCCATGGCGGGAACTACGAGCAGTACTTC	CASSHGGNYEQYF	NA	TRBV14	NA	TRBJ2-7
TGTGCCACCAGCAGAGGGGTAGCGGGAGAGGATTACGAGCAGTACTTC	CATSRGVAGEDYEQYF	once	TRBV15	TRBD2	TRBJ2-7
TGTGCCAGCAGCCCTGACAGTTTAAGTGAGGATGAAAAACTGTTTTTT	CASSPDSLSEDEKLFF	NA	TRBV28	NA	TRBJ1-4
TGTGCCAGCAGCTTGGACTATTACAATGAGCAGTTCTTC	CASSLDYYNEQFF	NA	TRBV11-1	NA	TRBJ2-1
TGTGCCAGCAGCACCCCCGGGACTAGCAACACAGATACGCAGTATTTT	CASSTPGTSNTDTQYF	NA	TRBV11-3	TRBD2	TRBJ2-3
TGTGCCAGCAGCCCCTTGAAGGCTAGCGGGGGGCGGGAGCAGTTCTTC	CASSPLKASGGREQFF	NA	TRBV11-3	TRBD2	TRBJ2-1
TGTGCCAGCAGCCCCACCCCGGCAGGGTCCCAAGAGACCCAGTACTTC	CASSPTPAGSQETQYF	NA	TRBV27	NA	TRBJ2-5
TGTGCCTGGAGTGTACAGCTGGACAGTAACTTC	CAWSVQLDSNF	NA	TRBV30	NA	TRBJ1-2
TGCGCCAGCAGCTTGGTGTCTATCGAAAGCTCCTACAATGAGCAGTTCTTC	CASSLVSIESSYNEQFF	NA	TRBV5-1	NA	TRBJ2-1
TGTGCCAGCAGTGAAAAGGGCGGGGGGGCCTACAACAATGAGCAGTTCTTC	CASSEKGGGAYNNEQFF	NA	TRBV2	TRBD2	TRBJ2-1
TGTGCCATCAGTGAGTCGAGGGCTGGCTCCTACGAGCAGTACTTC	CAISESRAGSYEQYF	NA	TRBV10-3	NA	TRBJ2-7
TGTGCCAGCAGTCCAACTTGGGTCGCCAGCCCGGGACTAGCGGGGGAAAGGTCCTACGAGCAGTACTTC	CASSPTWVASPGLAGERSYEQYF	NA	TRBV27	TRBD2	TRBJ2-7
TGTGCCAGCAGTTTAACCGGGACAGGGGGGATCGATGGCTACACCTTC	CASSLTGTGGIDGYTF	NA	TRBV28	TRBD1	TRBJ1-2
TGTGCCAGCAGTTCGACAGGGGCGCAAGTGGAGTCACCCCTCCACTTT	CASSSTGAQVESPLHF	NA	TRBV6-5	TRBD1	TRBJ1-6
TGCGCCAGCAGCTTGGTTGTAGCGGCGACAGCCTACGAGCAGTACTTC	CASSLVVAATAYEQYF	NA	TRBV5-1	NA	TRBJ2-7
TGTGCCAGCAGTTTATCCCAGGGTCAGGTGGATACGCAGTATTTT	CASSLSQGQVDTQYF	NA	TRBV28	NA	TRBJ2-3
TGTGCCAGCAGCTTGGGGGCGGGAGGCTACACCTTC	CASSLGAGGYTF	NA	TRBV5-8	NA	TRBJ1-2
TGTGCCAGCTCACCACGTAGCGCGAGCTCCTACAATGAGCAGTTCTTC	CASSPRSASSYNEQFF	once	TRBV18	NA	TRBJ2-1
TGCGCCAGTAATGGGGGGGAGTCCTACGAGCAGTACTTC	CASNGGESYEQYF	NA	TRBV10-1	TRBD2	TRBJ2-7
TGTGCCAGCAGCTATACTAGCGGGAGGAGTTATGAGCAGTTCTTC	CASSYTSGRSYEQFF	NA	TRBV11-2	TRBD2	TRBJ2-1
TGTGCCAGCAGTGAATCGGCTAGCGGGGGGGCTGGCGAGCAGTACTTC	CASSESASGGAGEQYF	once	TRBV2	TRBD2	TRBJ2-7
TGTGCCAGCCGACCTCGCGGGACTAGCGGGAGTCGTACAGATACGCAGTATTTT	CASRPRGTSGSRTDTQYF	NA	TRBV27	TRBD2	TRBJ2-3
TGTGCCAGCAGTCCCACAAGGACAGGCGCCTATGGCTACACCTTC	CASSPTRTGAYGYTF	NA	TRBV6-1	TRBD1	TRBJ1-2
TGTGCCAGCAGCCCAGGGACAGGACACCCTGAAGCTTTCTTT	CASSPGTGHPEAFF	NA	TRBV4-2	TRBD1	TRBJ1-1